This TCR beta chain was documented in a study of regulatory T cells in long-lasting Graves disease. Regarding the study as a whole: There was favoring of TRBV28, TRBJ1-2 and TRBJ2-5 in persistent disease.

Time point: newly diagnosed GD, antithyroid drugs for less than 3 months. The TCR library was prepared using RNA isolated from PBMCs. A word on this clonotype: As yet, its antigen is unknown.

V lost 5 bases to trimming and J lost 5 bases; unmatched junction nucleotides: 7. Germline CDR1 is SEHNR and CDR2 is FQNEAQ (reference sequence). This CDR3 has 15 amino acids. Building of the TCR beta libraries involved iRepertoire HTBI primers and Arm-PCR of CDR3 regions. TCRdb re-called the multiplex PCR reads through MiXCR, storing one row per CDR3 protein. Of approximately 480,000 distinct CDR3 sequences listed, roughly 15% are singletons. Another study also made use of these data, one on T cells in Graves' hyperthyroidism and ophthalmopathy. Per that paper: Most thyroid clonotypes expanded above 0.001 appeared in blood too.

This specimen consisted of peripheral blood mononuclear cells (PBMCs), obtained at new diagnosis, from a patient treated with antithyroid drugs. The chain uses TRBV7-9 and TRBJ1-4; TRBD1 matches 8 bases. This receptor was obtained from a man aged 40-55 years with Graves disease. The CDR3 loop is CASSRTGQLNEKLFF. DNA of the CDR3: TGTGCCAGCAGCAGGACAGGGCAGTTAAATGAAAAACTGTTTTTT. The variable domain in full, completed from reference TRBV7-9 and TRBJ1-4, reads DTGVSQNPRHKITKRGQNVTFRCDPISEHNRLYWYRQTLGQGPEFLTYFQNEAQLEKSRLLSDRFSAERPKGSFSTLEIQRTEQGDSAMYLCASSRTGQLNEKLFFGSGTQLSVL.